These 18 T cell receptor beta chains originate from one sample sequenced in a study of T-cell reconstitution after alpha-beta-depleted transplantation in children. Preparing the TCRbeta library involved the use of unique molecular identifiers. MiXCR, applied by TCRdb to the PCR reads, yields one record per CDR3 protein. The sample has 500,000 to 600,000 distinct CDR3 sequences; roughly 33% are singletons. The sample here was PBMCs from the stem cell graft donor, taken from the stem cell graft. The receptor source for this set is a human donor who donated a stem cell graft to a child with aplastic anemia.

The V and J genes are TRBV18 and TRBJ2-5, with TRBD2 matching 10 bases. V trimming: 3 bases; J trimming: 3 bases; junction bases outside the gene matches: 10. CDR1 is KGHSH and CDR2 is LQKENI in the germline V gene. CDR3 length equals 17 residues. In DNA, the CDR3 is TGTGCCAGCTCACCGGTGGGACTAGCGAGATCCAAAGAGACCCAGTACTTC. Translated, it gives CASSPVGLARSKETQYF.

The chain links TRBV7-9 to TRBJ1-3; D is ambiguous. Per germline, CDR1 SEHNR and CDR2 FQNEAQ (reference sequence). The ends were cut back, 3 bases at V and 0 bases at J, with 9 bases in the middle. The length of the CDR3 is 15 residues. CDR3 sequence reads: CASSLGDLSGNTIYF. DNA of the CDR3: TGTGCCAGCAGCTTGGGCGATCTCTCTGGAAACACCATATATTTT. The full variable domain, in which reference TRBV7-9 and TRBJ1-3 provide the parts outside the CDR3, is DTGVSQNPRHKITKRGQNVTFRCDPISEHNRLYWYRQTLGQGPEFLTYFQNEAQLEKSRLLSDRFSAERPKGSFSTLEIQRTEQGDSAMYLCASSLGDLSGNTIYFGEGSWLTVV.

CDR3 in amino acids: CSVDRYGEQYF. The CDR3 nucleotides read TGCAGCGTTGACAGGTACGGGGAGCAGTACTTC. The chain couples TRBV29-1 to TRBJ2-7, with D unresolved. The germline V gene encodes CDR1 SQVTM and CDR2 ANQGSEA. This CDR3 comprises 11 residues. Trimming cost V 3 bases and J 7 bases, with 10 bases left between them.

V is TRBV20-1 and J is TRBJ1-5, with D possibly matching TRBD1 (5 bases). Trimming stripped 5 bases from V and 9 bases from J, with 23 bases between. The CDR3 length is 15 residues. The germline V gene has CDR1 DFQATT and CDR2 SNEGSKA (reference sequence). The CDR3 nucleotides read TGCAGTGCTGTAATTATCGGGGCAGCCCAGGGGCCCCAGCATTTT. Amino acids: CSAVIIGAAQGPQHF.

About this clonotype itself: Relative to the germline gene, one junction end is altered; a read error may explain this. This rearrangement joins TRBV7-9 to TRBJ2-2; 13 positions match TRBD2. Germline CDR1 SEHNR, CDR2 FQNEAQ (reference sequence). The CDR3 is made up of 13 amino acids. This CDR3 reads CAPGLAGTGELFF. The CDR3 DNA reads TGCGCCCCGGGACTAGCGGGAACCGGGGAGCTGTTTTTT.

The chain recombines TRBV7-2 with TRBJ2-5; TRBD2 matches 7 bases. This CDR3 spans 15 amino acids. Germline-derived CDR1 and CDR2 are SGHTA and FQGNSA. Trimming removed 5 bases from V and 1 base from J; junction bases left unmatched: 7. DNA for the CDR3: TGTGCCAGCAGCGCGTCTAGCGGTACCCAAGAGACCCAGTACTTC. Its protein product is CASSASSGTQETQYF.

The rearrangement joins TRBV20-1 to TRBJ2-1; D may be TRBD2 (5 bases). Germline V lookup: CDR1 DFQATT, CDR2 SNEGSKA (reference sequence). The CDR3 has 16 residues. With 0 bases removed from V and 0 bases from J, the gap between germline ends came to 12 bases. The CDR3 protein is CSARERTRDSYNEQFF. CDR3 DNA: TGCAGTGCTAGAGAGAGAACTAGAGACTCCTACAATGAGCAGTTCTTC.

This clonotype was seen more than once but under ten times. The rearrangement joins TRBV5-1 to TRBJ2-3; D is perhaps TRBD2 (6 bases). Trimming cost V 3 bases and J 4 bases, with 15 bases left between them. The CDR3 loop spans 15 amino acids. Germline CDR1 reads SGHRS; CDR2 reads YFSETQ. DNA of the CDR3: TGCGCCAGCAGCTGGGGGACTCCTGACCCAGATACGCAGTATTTT. Amino acid sequence: CASSWGTPDPDTQYF.

This clonotype was seen more than once but under ten times. This sequence joins TRBV29-1 and TRBJ1-2, with D possibly TRBD1 on 6 matching bases. The CDR3 is 13 residues long. Germline V CDR1 and CDR2: SQVTM, ANQGSEA. Trimming removed 7 bases at V and 2 bases at J, with 14 bases between. The CDR3, as DNA: TGCAGCGCGGGGACAACCGCCAACTATGGCTACACCTTC. It encodes CSAGTTANYGYTF. Drawing the rest from reference TRBV29-1 and TRBJ1-2, the complete variable domain is SAVISQKPSRDICQRGTSLTIQCQVDSQVTMMFWYRQQPGQSLTLIATANQGSEATYESGFVIDKFPISRPNLTFSTLTVSNMSPEDSSIYLCSAGTTANYGYTFGSGTRLTVV.

This clonotype appeared a few times. The chain couples TRBV7-8 to TRBJ2-4; tentative D call: TRBD2 (5 bases). V was trimmed by 8 bases and J by 9 bases, leaving 26 bases between them. The CDR3 spans 16 residues. Germline CDR1 and CDR2: SGHVS and FQNEAQ. The CDR3 nucleotides are TGTGCCAGCCAGCCAGCCCCCCCCACTAGATCCGTCATTCAGTACTTC. Encoded protein: CASQPAPPTRSVIQYF.

The genes are TRBV10-3 and TRBJ2-1; D remains ambiguous. V was cut by 2 bases and J by 8 bases, with 4 bases left in between. The germline V gene encodes CDR1 ENHRY and CDR2 SYGVKD. The CDR3 has 11 amino acids. The chain's CDR3 is CAISEGDEQFF. In DNA, the CDR3 is TGTGCCATCAGTGAGGGTGATGAGCAGTTCTTC.

This clonotype was recorded a few times. The chain links TRBV6-1 to TRBJ2-3, with TRBD2 as a possible D gene (6 bases). From germline, CDR1 is MNHNS and CDR2 SASEGT. V gave up 1 base and J gave up 5 bases, with 13 bases separating them. CDR3 length: 15 amino acids. The chain's CDR3 is CASSEVIGRGDTQYF. CDR3 nucleotides: TGTGCCAGCAGTGAAGTTATCGGGAGAGGAGATACGCAGTATTTT.

J is TRBJ2-3 and V is TRBV4-1; TRBD2 agrees at 8 bases. Trimming cost V 0 bases and J 6 bases; bases outside gene matches: 8. The CDR3 extends over 16 amino acids. CDR1 and CDR2 from the germline V gene are MGHRA and YSYEKL. The CDR3 protein is CASSQDGSGSVDTQYF. CDR3 nucleotides: TGCGCCAGCAGCCAAGACGGGAGCGGGAGTGTGGATACGCAGTATTTT.

The genes are TRBV29-1 and TRBJ1-4; 8 bases line up with TRBD1. Per the germline V gene, CDR1 is SQVTM and CDR2 is ANQGSEA. Losses at the gene ends were 4 bases for V and 7 bases for J; bases not matched to a gene: 8. The CDR3 spans 14 residues. The CDR3 DNA reads as TGCAGCGTTGGATTCAGGGGGCTTGGTGAAAAACTGTTTTTT. It translates to CSVGFRGLGEKLFF. Full variable domain (missing parts from reference TRBV29-1 and TRBJ1-4): SAVISQKPSRDICQRGTSLTIQCQVDSQVTMMFWYRQQPGQSLTLIATANQGSEATYESGFVIDKFPISRPNLTFSTLTVSNMSPEDSSIYLCSVGFRGLGEKLFFGSGTQLSVL.

This clonotype came up once. The chain couples TRBV11-3 to TRBJ2-7; perhaps D is TRBD1 or TRBD2 (6 bases each). The CDR3 extends over 13 amino acids. Germline CDR1 is SGHNT and CDR2 is YENEEA. Trimming removed 3 bases from V and 5 bases from J, with 11 bases in between. The CDR3 protein is CASSLGAGNEQYV. The CDR3 nucleotides are TGTGCCAGCAGCTTGGGGGCGGGAAACGAGCAGTACGTC.

V and J are TRBV4-3 and TRBJ2-2, with TRBD2 matching 7 bases. The germline V gene has CDR1 LGHNA and CDR2 YSLEER. The CDR3 has 16 residues. The V segment lost 2 bases and the J segment 8 bases; nucleotides outside the gene matches: 11. For the CDR3, the DNA is TGCGCCAGCAGCCAAAAAAGCGGGATTGGATCAGGGGAGCTGTTTTTT. Translated, it gives CASSQKSGIGSGELFF.

This clonotype has a single count. The chain is built from TRBV11-3 and TRBJ2-1; D unclear. Per germline, CDR1 SGHNT and CDR2 YENEEA. The CDR3 consists of 15 residues. V shed 0 bases and J shed 5 bases, with 11 bases lying between them. CDR3 loop: CASSLDGYWDNEQFF. The DNA of the CDR3 is TGTGCCAGCAGCTTAGATGGCTACTGGGACAATGAGCAGTTCTTC.

The DNA of the CDR3 is TGTGCCAGCAGTCCTGGATCGGACTCCGAGCAGTACGTC. Translation: CASSPGSDSEQYV. The V gene is TRBV12-3 or TRBV12-4, the J gene TRBJ2-7, with D maybe TRBD2 (5 bases). V lost 5 bases and J 6 bases, leaving 14 bases between the germline ends. The CDR3 is made up of 13 amino acids.